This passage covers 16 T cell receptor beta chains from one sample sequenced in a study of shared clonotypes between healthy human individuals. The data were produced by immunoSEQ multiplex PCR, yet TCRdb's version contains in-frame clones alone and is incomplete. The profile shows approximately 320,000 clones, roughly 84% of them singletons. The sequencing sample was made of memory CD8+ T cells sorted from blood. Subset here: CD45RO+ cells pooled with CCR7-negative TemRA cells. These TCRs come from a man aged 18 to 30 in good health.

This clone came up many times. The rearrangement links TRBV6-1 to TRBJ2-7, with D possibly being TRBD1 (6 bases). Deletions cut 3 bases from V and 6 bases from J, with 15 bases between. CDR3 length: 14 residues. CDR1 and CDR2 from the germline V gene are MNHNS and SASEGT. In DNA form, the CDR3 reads TGTGCCAGCAGTGACTACCGGGAAGGGGGCGAGCAGTACTTC. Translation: CASSDYREGGEQYF.

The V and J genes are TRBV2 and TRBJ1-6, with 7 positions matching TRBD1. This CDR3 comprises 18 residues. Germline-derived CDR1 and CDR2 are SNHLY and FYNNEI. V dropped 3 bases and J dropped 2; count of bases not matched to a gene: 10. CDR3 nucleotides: TGTGCCAGCAGTGAGGGGCCCGACAGGGTCACCTATAATTCACCCCTCCACTTT. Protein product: CASSEGPDRVTYNSPLHF.

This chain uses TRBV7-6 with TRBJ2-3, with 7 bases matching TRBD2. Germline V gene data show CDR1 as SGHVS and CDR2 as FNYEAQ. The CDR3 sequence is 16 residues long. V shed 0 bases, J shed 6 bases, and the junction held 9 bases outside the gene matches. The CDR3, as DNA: TGTGCCAGCAGCTTAGCGCCCCCATGGGGAGGGGATACGCAGTATTTT. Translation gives CASSLAPPWGGDTQYF. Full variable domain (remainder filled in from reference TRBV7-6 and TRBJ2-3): GAGVSQSPRYKVTKRGQDVALRCDPISGHVSLYWYRQALGQGPEFLTYFNYEAQQDKSGLPNDRFSAERPEGSISTLTIQRTEQRDSAMYRCASSLAPPWGGDTQYFGPGTRLTVL.

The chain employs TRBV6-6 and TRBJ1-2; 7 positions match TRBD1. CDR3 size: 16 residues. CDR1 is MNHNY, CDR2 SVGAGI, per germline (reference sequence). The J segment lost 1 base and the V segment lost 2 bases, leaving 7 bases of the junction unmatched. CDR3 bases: TGTGCCAGCAGTTACCGAGGGACAGATGTTAACTATGGCTACACCTTC. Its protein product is CASSYRGTDVNYGYTF.

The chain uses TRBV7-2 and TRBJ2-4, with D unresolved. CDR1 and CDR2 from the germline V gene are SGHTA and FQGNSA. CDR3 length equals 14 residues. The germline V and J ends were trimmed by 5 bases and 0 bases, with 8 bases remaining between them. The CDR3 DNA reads TGTGCCAGCAGCCAGTATATAGCCAAAAACATTCAGTACTTC. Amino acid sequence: CASSQYIAKNIQYF.

CDR3: CASSLDGPGDEQFF. CDR3 DNA sequence: TGTGCCAGCAGCTTGGATGGACCTGGGGATGAGCAGTTCTTC. V and J are TRBV5-4 and TRBJ2-1, with D unclear. Germline lookup yields CDR1 SGHNT and CDR2 YYREEE (reference sequence). This CDR3 region has 14 residues. Trimming shortened V by 0 bases and J by 8 bases, and 12 bases separated the two germline ends.

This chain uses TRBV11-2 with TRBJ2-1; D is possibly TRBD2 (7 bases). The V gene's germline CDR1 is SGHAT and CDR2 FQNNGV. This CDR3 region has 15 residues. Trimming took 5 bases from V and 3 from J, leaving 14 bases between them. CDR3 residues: CASSPGRGGYNEQFF. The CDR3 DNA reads TGTGCCAGCAGCCCTGGGAGGGGGGGCTACAATGAGCAGTTCTTC.

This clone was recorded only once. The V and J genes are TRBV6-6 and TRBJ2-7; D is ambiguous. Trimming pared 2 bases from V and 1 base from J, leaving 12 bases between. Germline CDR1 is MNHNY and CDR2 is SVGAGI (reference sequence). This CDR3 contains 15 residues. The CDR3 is CASSYLTPLSYEQYF. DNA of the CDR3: TGTGCCAGCAGTTACCTCACCCCGTTGTCCTACGAGCAGTACTTC.

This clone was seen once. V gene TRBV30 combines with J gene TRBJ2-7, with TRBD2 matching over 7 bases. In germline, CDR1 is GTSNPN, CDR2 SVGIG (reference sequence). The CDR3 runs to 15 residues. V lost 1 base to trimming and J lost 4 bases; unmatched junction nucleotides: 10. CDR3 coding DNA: TGTGCCTGGAGTGGGGACCCGGGGGGATTATACGAGCAGTACTTC. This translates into CAWSGDPGGLYEQYF.

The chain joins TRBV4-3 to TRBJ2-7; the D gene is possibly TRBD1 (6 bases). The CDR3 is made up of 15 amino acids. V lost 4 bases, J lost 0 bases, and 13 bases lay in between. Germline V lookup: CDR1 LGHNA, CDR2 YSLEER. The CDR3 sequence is CASSRLLDSSYEQYF. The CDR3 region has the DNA TGCGCCAGCAGCCGCCTCCTGGACAGCTCCTACGAGCAGTACTTC.

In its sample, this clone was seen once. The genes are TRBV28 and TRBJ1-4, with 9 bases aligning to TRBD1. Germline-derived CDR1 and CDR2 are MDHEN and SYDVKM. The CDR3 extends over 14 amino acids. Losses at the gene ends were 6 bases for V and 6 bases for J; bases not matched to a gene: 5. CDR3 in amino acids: CASRGTGWDEKLFF. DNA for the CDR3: TGTGCCAGCAGGGGGACAGGGTGGGATGAAAAACTGTTTTTT.

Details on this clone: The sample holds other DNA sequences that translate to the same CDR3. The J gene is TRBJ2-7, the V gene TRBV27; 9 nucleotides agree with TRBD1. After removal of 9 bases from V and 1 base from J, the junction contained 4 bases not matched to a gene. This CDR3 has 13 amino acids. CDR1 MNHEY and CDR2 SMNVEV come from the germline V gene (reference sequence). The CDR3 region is CASSGQGSYEQYF. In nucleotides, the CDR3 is TGTGCCAGTTCGGGACAGGGTTCCTACGAGCAGTACTTC.

CDR3 protein: CASSEYKLADSTDTQYF. CDR3 bases: TGCGCCAGCAGTGAGTACAAGCTAGCGGATAGCACAGATACGCAGTATTTT. The chain has TRBV10-2 and TRBJ2-3; 7 nucleotides match TRBD2. The V and J ends lost 1 base and 0 bases, in that order; junction bases with no gene match: 7. The CDR3 covers 17 residues. Germline-derived CDR1 and CDR2 are WSHSY and SAAADI.

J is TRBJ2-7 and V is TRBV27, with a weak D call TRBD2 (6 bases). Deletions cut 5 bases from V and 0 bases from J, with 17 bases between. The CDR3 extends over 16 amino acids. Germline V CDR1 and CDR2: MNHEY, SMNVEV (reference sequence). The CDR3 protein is CASSPGPLGLSYEQYF. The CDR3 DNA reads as TGTGCCAGCAGTCCGGGCCCGTTGGGACTCTCCTACGAGCAGTACTTC.

CDR3 DNA: TGTGCCAGCAGTTTTGGCGTATGGAGGGACGCAACTAATGAAAAACTGTTTTTT. It specifies CASSFGVWRDATNEKLFF. This sequence joins TRBV28 and TRBJ1-4; tentatively, D is TRBD1 (5 bases). Germline values: CDR1 MDHEN, CDR2 SYDVKM. V gave up 3 bases and J gave up 0 bases, with 17 bases separating them. The CDR3 loop spans 18 amino acids.

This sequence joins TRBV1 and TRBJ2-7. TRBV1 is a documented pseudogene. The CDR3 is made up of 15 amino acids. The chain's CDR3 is CTSSQIRQNSYEQYF. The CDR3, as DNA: TGCACCAGCAGCCAAATCCGGCAAAACTCCTACGAGCAGTACTTC.